Presented here are 20 T cell receptor beta chains from one specimen sequenced in a study of blood T cell repertoires in COVID-19. Method: immunoSEQ multiplex PCR; TCRdb's copy keeps in-frame clones and lacks some. The profile covers more than 200,000 clones, with around 90% appearing a single time and approximately 2% taken by the ten largest. Sequenced sample: PBMCs or T cells enriched from blood (not recorded which). The receptors originated from a woman between 18 and 29 years old who had recovered from COVID-19.

For this clone: The same CDR3 also results from other DNA sequences found in this sample. The chain is built from TRBV9 and TRBJ2-2, with D unclear. Germline CDR1 and CDR2: SGDLS and YYNGEE. The CDR3 sequence is 13 residues long. V was clipped by 0 bases and J by 6 bases, with 6 bases between them. The DNA for the CDR3 is TGTGCCAGCAGCGTAGCTGGGCCCGGGGAGCTGTTTTTT. Protein product: CASSVAGPGELFF.

The chain recombines TRBV15 with TRBJ2-5; 10 nucleotides line up with TRBD2. Germline V gene sequence: CDR1 LNHNV, CDR2 YYDKDF (reference sequence). This CDR3 contains 14 residues. V trimming: 5 bases; J trimming: 4 bases; junction bases outside the gene matches: 4. In DNA, the CDR3 is TGTGCCACCAGCGGACTAGCGGAGAGAGAGACCCAGTACTTC. Protein product: CATSGLAERETQYF.

The CDR3 reads CASSAADRLRGYTF. CDR3 nucleotide sequence: TGTGCCAGCAGTGCCGCCGACAGGTTGCGTGGCTACACCTTC. The chain has TRBV28 and TRBJ1-2; D might be TRBD1 (6 bases). The germline gives CDR1 MDHEN, CDR2 SYDVKM. Trimming took 5 bases from V and 7 from J, leaving 17 bases between them. CDR3 length: 14 residues.

About this clone: One junction end does not reproduce the germline sequence, and a read error may be involved. The chain combines TRBV7-7 with TRBJ1-3, with 11 bases fitting TRBD1. There are 14 residues in the CDR3. Germline assignment: CDR1 SSHAT and CDR2 FNYEAQ (reference sequence). The CDR3 sequence is CASSPDRGRNTIYF. The CDR3 nucleotides read TGTGCTAGCAGCCCGGACAGGGGGCGAAACACCATATATTTT.

This clone was counted between two and nine times. This chain uses TRBV10-3 with TRBJ1-1; 9 bases are shared with TRBD1. Per germline, CDR1 ENHRY and CDR2 SYGVKD. Losses at the gene ends were 0 bases for V and 5 bases for J; bases not matched to a gene: 4. CDR3 length: 15 residues. The DNA of the CDR3 is TGTGCCATCAGTGAGTCGGGACAGGGTGGGACTGAAGCTTTCTTT. This translates into CAISESGQGGTEAFF.

The chain employs TRBV15 and TRBJ2-5, with 9 nucleotides matching TRBD1. The CDR3 is 14 amino acids. Per germline, CDR1 LNHNV and CDR2 YYDKDF (reference sequence). Trimming cost V 5 bases and J 6 bases; bases outside gene matches: 7. As DNA, the CDR3 is TGTGCCACCAGCGCCGGACAGGGGTGGAAGACCCAGTACTTC. Amino acids: CATSAGQGWKTQYF.

This chain uses TRBV20-1 with TRBJ2-3, with 8 bases identical to TRBD1. Per the germline V gene, CDR1 is DFQATT and CDR2 is SNEGSKA (reference sequence). The V and J ends lost 3 bases and 2 bases, in that order; junction bases with no gene match: 7. This CDR3 has 15 amino acids. The CDR3: CSASRPGGFTDTQYF. For the CDR3, the DNA is TGCAGTGCTAGTCGTCCAGGGGGCTTCACAGATACGCAGTATTTT.

This clone was recorded at least ten times. The chain joins TRBV6-5 to TRBJ1-1, with D possibly TRBD1 on 5 matching bases. Trimming removed 4 bases from V and 3 bases from J, with 12 bases in between. The germline V gene has CDR1 MNHEY and CDR2 SVGAGI. This CDR3 is 14 amino acids long. For the CDR3, the DNA is TGTGCCAGCAGTTCCCCCACGGGGGACACTGAAGCTTTCTTT. Residues: CASSSPTGDTEAFF.

V usage is TRBV11-3 and J usage is TRBJ2-1; possible D gene TRBD2, 7 bases. Germline V gene sequence: CDR1 SGHNT, CDR2 YENEEA. The CDR3 is made up of 15 amino acids. V was pared by 5 bases and J by 8 bases, with 19 bases between. CDR3 protein: CASSPARGAWDEQFF. CDR3 DNA sequence: TGTGCCAGCAGCCCCGCCCGGGGGGCTTGGGATGAGCAGTTCTTC.

The chain links TRBV19 to TRBJ2-7, with 10 positions matching TRBD2. V shed 7 bases and J 3 bases; nucleotides not matched to a gene: 6. CDR1 is LNHDA and CDR2 is SQIVND in the germline V gene (reference sequence). The CDR3 has 14 amino acids. CDR3 loop: CASTATSGRYEQYF. The CDR3 DNA is TGTGCCAGTACCGCGACTAGCGGGCGCTACGAGCAGTACTTC. The full variable domain, completed using reference TRBV19 and TRBJ2-7, is DGGITQSPKYLFRKEGQNVTLSCEQNLNHDAMYWYRQDPGQGLRLIYYSQIVNDFQKGDIAEGYSVSREKKESFPLTVTSAQKNPTAFYLCASTATSGRYEQYFGPGTRLTVT.

Details on this clone: The junction shows a germline mismatch at one end, possibly a read error. The chain carries TRBV7-7 and TRBJ2-1, with D perhaps TRBD1 (5 bases). Germline V CDR1 and CDR2: SSHAT, FNYEAQ (reference sequence). The CDR3 length is 14 residues. Written as DNA, the CDR3 is TGTGCTAGCAGCTTAGGGTCCAGGGTCGATGAGCAGTTCTTC. Translating gives CASSLGSRVDEQFF.

V gene TRBV7-2 combines with J gene TRBJ2-5, with 8 bases fitting TRBD1. Per germline, CDR1 SGHTA and CDR2 FQGNSA. This CDR3 has 15 residues. The J segment lost 2 bases and the V segment lost 4 bases, leaving 6 bases of the junction unmatched. The CDR3 DNA follows: TGTGCCAGCAGCTCCGGACAGGGACCTCAAGAGACCCAGTACTTC. It translates to CASSSGQGPQETQYF.

This clone appeared a few times. This sequence joins TRBV10-3 and TRBJ1-3; no reliable D call. Germline CDR1 and CDR2: ENHRY and SYGVKD. Trimming stripped 8 bases from V and 2 bases from J, with 10 bases between. This CDR3 is 13 amino acids long. As DNA, the CDR3 is TGTGCCATCGTCGCGAGGCCTGGAAACACCATATATTTT. Protein sequence: CAIVARPGNTIYF.

The chain couples TRBV27 to TRBJ2-3; 9 bases match TRBD2. Losses at the gene ends were 2 bases for V and 0 bases for J; bases not matched to a gene: 12. The V gene's germline CDR1 is MNHEY and CDR2 SMNVEV (reference sequence). The length of the CDR3 is 19 residues. CDR3 nucleotide sequence: TGTGCCAGCAGTTTAGAGGGCGGGGGGGCAGTTTACAGCACAGATACGCAGTATTTT. It translates to CASSLEGGGAVYSTDTQYF.

The chain has TRBV15 and TRBJ2-2; 9 nucleotides line up with TRBD2. Trimming at V came to 0 bases and at J to 2 bases, leaving 10 bases not matched to a gene. Looked up from germline, CDR1 is LNHNV and CDR2 is YYDKDF (reference sequence). CDR3 length equals 19 residues. In DNA, the CDR3 is TGTGCCACCAGCAGAGATGGGGATAGCGGGAGTTTAAACACCGGGGAGCTGTTTTTT. This gives the protein CATSRDGDSGSLNTGELFF. Using reference TRBV15 and TRBJ2-2 for the parts outside the CDR3, the full variable domain is DAMVIQNPRYQVTQFGKPVTLSCSQTLNHNVMYWYQQKSSQAPKLLFHYYDKDFNNEADTPDNFQSRRPNTSFCFLDIRSPGLGDTAMYLCATSRDGDSGSLNTGELFFGEGSRLTVL.

This clone was detected only a few times. The chain couples TRBV19 to TRBJ1-3; D call uncertain. This CDR3 is built from 16 residues. Germline V gives CDR1 LNHDA, CDR2 SQIVND (reference sequence). Trimming pared 1 base from V and 3 bases from J, leaving 13 bases between. The CDR3 DNA follows: TGTGCCAGTAGTATAGGGATGGGCGGAGGTGGAAACACCATATATTTT. Protein product: CASSIGMGGGGNTIYF. Full variable domain (remainder filled in from reference TRBV19 and TRBJ1-3): DGGITQSPKYLFRKEGQNVTLSCEQNLNHDAMYWYRQDPGQGLRLIYYSQIVNDFQKGDIAEGYSVSREKKESFPLTVTSAQKNPTAFYLCASSIGMGGGGNTIYFGEGSWLTVV.

The rearrangement joins TRBV5-1 to TRBJ2-1; 14 positions match TRBD2. This CDR3 spans 16 amino acids. After removal of 4 bases from V and 9 bases from J, the junction contained 9 bases not matched to a gene. From germline, CDR1 is SGHRS and CDR2 YFSETQ. CDR3 sequence reads: CASSPPGLAGEVEQFF. The CDR3 DNA sequence: TGCGCCAGCAGCCCCCCGGGACTAGCGGGGGAGGTTGAGCAGTTCTTC.

As to this clone: The sample holds other DNA sequences that translate to the same CDR3. V and J are TRBV9 and TRBJ1-1, with D unclear. Germline V lookup: CDR1 SGDLS, CDR2 YYNGEE. The CDR3 is 13 residues long. Trimming took off 0 bases at V and 4 bases at J, with 7 bases between the two ends. CDR3 region: CASSVAVATEAFF. CDR3 nucleotide sequence: TGTGCCAGCAGCGTAGCCGTAGCCACTGAAGCTTTCTTT.

The rearrangement links TRBV7-8 to TRBJ1-5; 8 bases align to TRBD1. Germline CDR1 and CDR2: SGHVS and FQNEAQ. V lost 5 bases, J lost 1 base, and 7 bases stayed unmatched. The CDR3 extends over 16 amino acids. The CDR3 loop is CASSPSWTGSNQPQHF. CDR3 coding DNA: TGTGCCAGCAGCCCTTCCTGGACAGGGAGCAATCAGCCCCAGCATTTT.

The rearrangement links TRBV5-1 to TRBJ2-5, with D perhaps matching TRBD1 (5 bases). V lost 0 bases and J lost 1, with 7 bases in between. Per germline, CDR1 SGHRS and CDR2 YFSETQ. The CDR3 runs 14 residues. CDR3 nucleotides: TGCGCCAGCAGCTTGGGACAGACCCAAGAGACCCAGTACTTC. This encodes CASSLGQTQETQYF.